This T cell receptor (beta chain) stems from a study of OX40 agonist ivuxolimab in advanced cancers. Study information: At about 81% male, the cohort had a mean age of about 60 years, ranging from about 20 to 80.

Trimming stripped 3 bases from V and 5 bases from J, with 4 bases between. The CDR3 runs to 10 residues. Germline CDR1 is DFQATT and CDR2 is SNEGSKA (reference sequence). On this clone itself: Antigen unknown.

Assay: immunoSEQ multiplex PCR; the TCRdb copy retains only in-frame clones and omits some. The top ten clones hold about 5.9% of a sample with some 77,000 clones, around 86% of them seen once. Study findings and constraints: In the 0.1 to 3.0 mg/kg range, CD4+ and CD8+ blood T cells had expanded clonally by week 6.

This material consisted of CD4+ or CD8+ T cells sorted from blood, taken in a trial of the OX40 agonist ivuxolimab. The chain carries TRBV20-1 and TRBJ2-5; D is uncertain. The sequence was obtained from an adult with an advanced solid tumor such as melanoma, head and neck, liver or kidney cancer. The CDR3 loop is CSASEETQYF. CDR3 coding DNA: TGCAGTGCTAGCGAGGAGACCCAGTACTTC.